This T cell receptor (beta chain) was captured in a study of cytotoxic CD8 clonotypes in ibrutinib-treated CLL. Only in-frame clones appear in the TCRdb table, and some are missing; sequencing was by immunoSEQ multiplex PCR. This table holds about 140,000 clones, around 82% found once. Looked up from germline, CDR1 is LNHDA and CDR2 is SQIVND (reference sequence). The CDR3 is made up of 12 amino acids. V was pared by 6 bases and J by 2 bases, with 4 bases between. This chain links TRBV19 with TRBJ2-2; D uncertain. The sequencing used PBMCs, collected after 36 months of ibrutinib treatment. The clonotype comes from a human donor with chronic lymphocytic leukemia. The CDR3 coding sequence is TGTGCCAGTAGAAGAAACACCGGGGAGCTGTTTTTT. Amino acid sequence: CASRRNTGELFF.